The rows below give T cell receptor beta chains drawn from one sample of a study of T-cell reconstitution after alpha-beta-depleted transplantation in children. TCRdb recomputed calls from the PCR reads with MiXCR, one row per CDR3 protein. The sample shows 140,000 or so distinct CDR3 sequences, more than 8% of them seen only once. Specimen: PBMCs, mostly from graft donor cells, collected 180 days after TCRalphabeta/CD19-depleted stem cell transplant. The receptor set was obtained from a female patient aged 2 to 10 who had a stem cell transplant for congenital amegakaryocytic thrombocytopenia, so the T cells may come from the graft donor. Each CDR3 is given with its conserved first and last residue. Fields, in order: D gene, J gene, V gene, clone size, CDR3 DNA, CDR3 protein. The D gene is left open where the match is weak. For some rows the clone size is stated as once, few or many, or as a class when expanded; others skip it.

d_call: TRBD2
j_call: TRBJ2-1
v_call: TRBV20-1
clone_size: NA
cdr3_nt: TGCAGTGCTAGAATAGGGCTAGCGGGAGTTCATGAGCAGTTCTTC
cdr3_aa: CSARIGLAGVHEQFF

d_call: NA
j_call: TRBJ1-3
v_call: TRBV29-1
clone_size: many
cdr3_nt: TGCAGCGTTGGACATAGCTCTGGAAACACCATATATTTT
cdr3_aa: CSVGHSSGNTIYF

d_call: NA
j_call: TRBJ2-1
v_call: TRBV9
clone_size: few
cdr3_nt: TGTGCCAGCAGCGCGGGGACCCCCGGGGAGCAGTTCTTC
cdr3_aa: CASSAGTPGEQFF

d_call: TRBD1
j_call: TRBJ1-2
v_call: TRBV7-9
clone_size: NA
cdr3_nt: TGTGCCAGCAGCAGATCCGGCAGGGGGATGGACTACACCTTC
cdr3_aa: CASSRSGRGMDYTF

d_call: TRBD1
j_call: TRBJ1-2
v_call: TRBV29-1
clone_size: NA
cdr3_nt: TGCAGCGTCGCGAATCCGGGCCAGGGGGAAAGGAATGGCTACACCTTC
cdr3_aa: CSVANPGQGERNGYTF

d_call: NA
j_call: TRBJ1-1
v_call: TRBV28
clone_size: many
cdr3_nt: TGTGCCAGCAGTTCCAAACAGGGAGGGATGAACACTGAAGCTTTCTTT
cdr3_aa: CASSSKQGGMNTEAFF

d_call: NA
j_call: TRBJ2-3
v_call: TRBV10-3
clone_size: many
cdr3_nt: TGTGCCATCGCCCGGAGGTCTACTGCTTTGGATACGCAGTATTTT
cdr3_aa: CAIARRSTALDTQYF

d_call: NA
j_call: TRBJ1-3
v_call: TRBV10-3
clone_size: many
cdr3_nt: TGTGCCATCAAGGCAACGGGCGCTAGGAACACCATATATTTT
cdr3_aa: CAIKATGARNTIYF

d_call: NA
j_call: TRBJ2-4
v_call: TRBV28
clone_size: few
cdr3_nt: TGTGCCAGCAGGGATAGCGACAAAAACATTCAGTACTTC
cdr3_aa: CASRDSDKNIQYF

d_call: TRBD1
j_call: TRBJ1-2
v_call: TRBV7-2
clone_size: many
cdr3_nt: TGTGCCAGCTCCTTAGGGGGCGCGGGATCCTATGGCTACACCTTC
cdr3_aa: CASSLGGAGSYGYTF

d_call: TRBD2
j_call: TRBJ2-7
v_call: TRBV20-1
clone_size: many
cdr3_nt: TGCAGTTTGACTAGCGCTTACGAGCAGTACTTC
cdr3_aa: CSLTSAYEQYF

d_call: NA
j_call: TRBJ2-1
v_call: TRBV28
clone_size: many
cdr3_nt: TGTGCCAGCAGTTCTCTAGCGAACTCCTACAATGAGCAGTTCTTC
cdr3_aa: CASSSLANSYNEQFF

d_call: NA
j_call: TRBJ1-1
v_call: TRBV7-9
clone_size: NA
cdr3_nt: TGTGCCAGCAGCTACGGACAGCCCCTCTTGCACACTGAAGCTTTCTTT
cdr3_aa: CASSYGQPLLHTEAFF

d_call: NA
j_call: TRBJ2-1
v_call: TRBV29-1
clone_size: many
cdr3_nt: TGCAGCGCTACCGACCTCAAGTTCAGGCATGAGCAGTTCTTC
cdr3_aa: CSATDLKFRHEQFF

d_call: TRBD2
j_call: TRBJ2-5
v_call: TRBV12-3/TRBV12-4
clone_size: many
cdr3_nt: TGTGCCAGCAGTTGGACTAGCCAAGAGACCCAGTACTTC
cdr3_aa: CASSWTSQETQYF

d_call: NA
j_call: TRBJ2-7
v_call: TRBV28
clone_size: many
cdr3_nt: TGTGCCACCGGCAGGGATTACTCCTACGAGCAGTACTTC
cdr3_aa: CATGRDYSYEQYF

d_call: NA
j_call: TRBJ2-1
v_call: TRBV2
clone_size: many
cdr3_nt: TGTGCCAGCAGTGGTCGGCAGAGCTTGTCGGATGAGCAGTTCTTC
cdr3_aa: CASSGRQSLSDEQFF

d_call: TRBD1
j_call: TRBJ2-5
v_call: TRBV28
clone_size: many
cdr3_nt: TGTGCCAGCAGTCCCGGGACAGTCCTGGAGACCCAGTACTTC
cdr3_aa: CASSPGTVLETQYF

d_call: NA
j_call: TRBJ2-5
v_call: TRBV15
clone_size: many
cdr3_nt: TGTGCCACCAGCAGACCACAGGGTTGGGAGACCCAGTACTTC
cdr3_aa: CATSRPQGWETQYF

d_call: NA
j_call: TRBJ2-6
v_call: TRBV6-5
clone_size: once
cdr3_nt: TGTGCCAGCAGTTTCCCTGGGGACAACGTCCTGACTTTC
cdr3_aa: CASSFPGDNVLTF

d_call: NA
j_call: TRBJ1-1
v_call: TRBV4-1
clone_size: NA
cdr3_nt: TGCGCCAGCAGCCGGGGGGCTGCCGGGTTCACTGAAGCTTTCTTT
cdr3_aa: CASSRGAAGFTEAFF

d_call: NA
j_call: TRBJ2-5
v_call: TRBV28
clone_size: many
cdr3_nt: TGTGCCAGCAGCCGAGGACTGAGGGAGACCCAGTACTTC
cdr3_aa: CASSRGLRETQYF

d_call: NA
j_call: TRBJ2-7
v_call: TRBV5-1
clone_size: few
cdr3_nt: TGCGCCAGCAGCTTGGCCAAGGTGGAAAGGGGCGGCTACGAGCAGTACTTC
cdr3_aa: CASSLAKVERGGYEQYF

d_call: NA
j_call: TRBJ2-5
v_call: TRBV4-1
clone_size: many
cdr3_nt: TGCGCCAGCAGCCTTCAGGCGTACCAAGAGACCCAGTACTTC
cdr3_aa: CASSLQAYQETQYF

d_call: NA
j_call: TRBJ2-5
v_call: TRBV11-2
clone_size: many
cdr3_nt: TGTGCCAGCAGCTTAGCGGGGGCACAGGAGACCCAGTACTTC
cdr3_aa: CASSLAGAQETQYF

d_call: NA
j_call: TRBJ1-1
v_call: TRBV5-1
clone_size: many
cdr3_nt: TGCGCCAGCAGCCGGGTGGAGATGCCGGGGAACACTGAAGCTTTCTTT
cdr3_aa: CASSRVEMPGNTEAFF

d_call: NA
j_call: TRBJ2-7
v_call: TRBV12-3/TRBV12-4
clone_size: many
cdr3_nt: TGTGCCAGCAGACTGGACAGTTACGAGCAGTACTTC
cdr3_aa: CASRLDSYEQYF

d_call: TRBD2
j_call: TRBJ2-2
v_call: TRBV20-1
clone_size: many
cdr3_nt: TGCAGTGCTAGCGGGAGGGCCGTTGCCGGGGAGCTGTTTTTT
cdr3_aa: CSASGRAVAGELFF

d_call: TRBD2
j_call: TRBJ2-3
v_call: TRBV5-1
clone_size: many
cdr3_nt: TGCGCCAGCAACGGACTAGCGAGCACAGATACGCAGTATTTT
cdr3_aa: CASNGLASTDTQYF

d_call: TRBD1
j_call: TRBJ1-1
v_call: TRBV20-1
clone_size: many
cdr3_nt: TGCAGTGCTCCTCGGACAGGGAGGAACACTGAAGCTTTCTTT
cdr3_aa: CSAPRTGRNTEAFF

d_call: TRBD2
j_call: TRBJ2-1
v_call: TRBV5-1
clone_size: NA
cdr3_nt: TGCGCCAGCAGCAAGCTAGCGGGAGGAACTAGCTCCTACAATGAGCAGTTCTTC
cdr3_aa: CASSKLAGGTSSYNEQFF

d_call: TRBD2
j_call: TRBJ2-5
v_call: TRBV29-1
clone_size: many
cdr3_nt: TGCAGCGTGCAACTAGCGGGAGGTTCTGAGACCCAGTACTTC
cdr3_aa: CSVQLAGGSETQYF

d_call: NA
j_call: TRBJ2-1
v_call: TRBV30
clone_size: NA
cdr3_nt: TGTGCCTGGAGTGTGCACGATTACAATGAGCAGTTCTTC
cdr3_aa: CAWSVHDYNEQFF

d_call: TRBD2
j_call: TRBJ2-1
v_call: TRBV20-1
clone_size: NA
cdr3_nt: TGCAGAGCTAGAGATAGCGGGAGCTCCTACAATGAGCAGTTCTTC
cdr3_aa: CRARDSGSSYNEQFF

d_call: TRBD1
j_call: TRBJ1-2
v_call: TRBV6-5
clone_size: many
cdr3_nt: TGTGCCAGCAGCAGGGGGTCGGGATTTGGCTACACCTTC
cdr3_aa: CASSRGSGFGYTF

d_call: NA
j_call: TRBJ1-1
v_call: TRBV20-1
clone_size: NA
cdr3_nt: TGCAGTGCTAGAGTAGAGGGAACAAGGACTGAAGCTTTCTTT
cdr3_aa: CSARVEGTRTEAFF